This TCR beta chain derives from a study of identifying expanded T cells in peripheral blood. The germline CDR1 and CDR2 sequences are LNHDA and SQIVND (reference sequence). The CDR3 loop spans 16 amino acids. Trimming took 5 bases from V and 8 from J, leaving 24 bases between them. Generated by immunoSEQ multiplex PCR, the TCRdb table keeps only in-frame clones and is missing some. This repertoire shows about 110,000 clones, around nine tenths found once; its top ten account for about 16%. The sequencing sample was made of blood. V and J are TRBV19 and TRBJ1-2; a possible D gene is TRBD1 (5 bases). The origin of this receptor is a person aged 18 to 70 in good health. CDR3 sequence (DNA): TGTGCCAGTAGTGCCGATTATCGGACATCCCGAGCGGGCTACACCTTC. This encodes CASSADYRTSRAGYTF.